This T cell receptor (beta chain) came from a study of neurological immune-mediated disorders. Broader study findings: Falling below healthy controls, multiple sclerosis showed the least TCR clonal expansion, while HTLV-1-associated myelopathy showed the most.

The table lists this clonotype with many counts. Its target is unknown. The sorted-subset TCR libraries were prepared using about 1 million CD4+ or CD8+ T cells as the starting material. The making of cDNA relied on 5'RACE with 10-nucleotide random UMIs. MiXCR was run by TCRdb on the 5' RACE reads, yielding one entry per CDR3 protein. The table includes tens of thousands of distinct CDR3 sequences, roughly 25% detected once. The source of this sequence is a man aged 50-59 years with HTLV-1-associated myelopathy (HAM/TSP). Sequencing was carried out using CD4+ T cells from blood.

The CDR3 is CASSLGGAHNSPLHF. The CDR3, as DNA: TGTGCCAGCAGTTTAGGGGGGGCTCATAATTCACCCCTCCACTTT. J is TRBJ1-6 and V is TRBV12-3 or TRBV12-4, with D perhaps TRBD1 (6 bases). The CDR3 runs 15 residues. With 1 base removed from V and 5 bases from J, the gap between germline ends came to 9 bases.